This entry features one T cell receptor beta chain sequence. Germline is not matched at one junction end, which may reflect a read error. The data originate from a study of blood T cells in healthy people across ages. CDR3 length equals 13 residues. Germline CDR1 and CDR2: LNHDA and SQIVND (reference sequence). Alongside a J-beta primer mix, a sample-barcoded 5' primer served in a second PCR lasting about 6 to 11 cycles. TCRdb reprocessed the 5' RACE reads via MiXCR and lists one record per CDR3 protein. The sample has roughly 560,000 distinct CDR3 sequences, less than 25% seen once. This sample was shared with a second study, whose subject was T cells of mothers and their children.

The clonotype was recovered from a boy younger than 18 in good health. V gene TRBV19 combines with J gene TRBJ2-5; D gene ambiguous. The source material was blood. The CDR3 DNA reads TGTGCCAGTAGTATTGGCCCCCAAGGGACCCAGTACTTC. Protein product: CASSIGPQGTQYF.